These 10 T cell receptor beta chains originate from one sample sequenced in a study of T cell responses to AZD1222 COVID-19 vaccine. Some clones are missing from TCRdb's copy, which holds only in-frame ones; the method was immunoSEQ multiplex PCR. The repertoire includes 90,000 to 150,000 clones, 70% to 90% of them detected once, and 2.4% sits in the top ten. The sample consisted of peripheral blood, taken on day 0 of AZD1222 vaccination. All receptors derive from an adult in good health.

CDR3 amino acids: CASSVASGSYNEQFF. CDR3 bases: TGTGCCAGCAGTGTAGCTAGCGGGAGCTACAATGAGCAGTTCTTC. The genes are TRBV6-1 and TRBJ2-1, with TRBD2 matching over 10 bases. The CDR3 consists of 15 residues. In germline, CDR1 is MNHNS, CDR2 SASEGT. The J segment lost 3 bases and the V segment lost 4 bases, leaving 3 bases of the junction unmatched.

The CDR3 sequence: CASSSPTSPYNEQFF. As DNA, the CDR3 is TGTGCCAGCAGTTCGCCGACTAGCCCCTACAATGAGCAGTTCTTC. This chain connects TRBV6-5 to TRBJ2-1, with 7 bases identical to TRBD2. Germline lookup yields CDR1 MNHEY and CDR2 SVGAGI. The junction had 5 bases not matched to a gene; V was cut back by 4 bases and J by 2 bases. The CDR3 runs to 15 residues.

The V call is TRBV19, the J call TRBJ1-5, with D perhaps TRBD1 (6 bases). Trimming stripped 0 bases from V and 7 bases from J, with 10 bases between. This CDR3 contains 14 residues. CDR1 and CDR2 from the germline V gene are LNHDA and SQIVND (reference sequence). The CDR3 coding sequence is TGTGCCAGTAGTATAGACAGGGGCACCCAGCCCCAGCATTTT. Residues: CASSIDRGTQPQHF.

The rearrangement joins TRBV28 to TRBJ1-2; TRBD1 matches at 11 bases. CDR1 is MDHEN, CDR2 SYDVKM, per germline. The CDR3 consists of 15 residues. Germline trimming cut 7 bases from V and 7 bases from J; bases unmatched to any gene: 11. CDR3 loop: CASTIRTGGLGGYTF. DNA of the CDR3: TGTGCCAGCACCATCCGGACAGGGGGCTTGGGTGGCTACACCTTC.

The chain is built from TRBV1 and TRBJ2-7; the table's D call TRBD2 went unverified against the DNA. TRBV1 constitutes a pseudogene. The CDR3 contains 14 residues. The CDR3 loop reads CTSSQSYCTYEQYF. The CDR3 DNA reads TGCACCAGCAGCCAATCTTATTGTACCTACGAGCAGTACTTC.

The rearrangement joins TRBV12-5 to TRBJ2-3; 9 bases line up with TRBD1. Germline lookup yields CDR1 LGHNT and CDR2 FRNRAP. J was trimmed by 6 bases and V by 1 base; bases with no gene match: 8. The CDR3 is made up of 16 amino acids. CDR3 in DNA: TGTGCTAGTGGTTTGGAGACAGGGGGTGGTTTTGATACGCAGTATTTT. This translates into CASGLETGGGFDTQYF.

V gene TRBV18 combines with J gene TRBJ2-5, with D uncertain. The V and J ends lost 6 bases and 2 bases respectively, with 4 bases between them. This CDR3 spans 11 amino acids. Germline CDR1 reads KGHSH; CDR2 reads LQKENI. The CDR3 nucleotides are TGTGCCAGCTCGGTTCAAGAGACCCAGTACTTC. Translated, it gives CASSVQETQYF.

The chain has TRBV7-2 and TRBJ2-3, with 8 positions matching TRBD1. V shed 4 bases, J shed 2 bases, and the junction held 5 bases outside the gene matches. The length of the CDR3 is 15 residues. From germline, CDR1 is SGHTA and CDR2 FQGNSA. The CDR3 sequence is CASSSDREVTDTQYF. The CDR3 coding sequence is TGTGCCAGCAGCTCGGACAGGGAGGTCACAGATACGCAGTATTTT.

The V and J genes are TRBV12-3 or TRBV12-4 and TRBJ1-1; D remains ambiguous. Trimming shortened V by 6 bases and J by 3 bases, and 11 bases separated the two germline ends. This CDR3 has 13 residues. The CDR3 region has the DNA TGTGCCAGCAGCCTCACCTGGGACACTGAAGCTTTCTTT. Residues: CASSLTWDTEAFF.

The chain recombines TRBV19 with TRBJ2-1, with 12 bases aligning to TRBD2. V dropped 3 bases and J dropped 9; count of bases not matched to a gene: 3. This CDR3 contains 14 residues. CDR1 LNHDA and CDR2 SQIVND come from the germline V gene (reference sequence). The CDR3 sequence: CASSILAGGGEQFF. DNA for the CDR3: TGTGCCAGTAGTATTCTAGCGGGAGGGGGTGAGCAGTTCTTC.